This T cell receptor (beta chain) was captured in a study of blood T cell repertoires in COVID-19. Overall study: Acute-phase and convalescent COVID-19 samples originated in the United States, Italy and Spain. Nucleic acid was either cDNA or gDNA, and it came from T cells, B-cell-depleted T cells, or PBMCs.

Original data processing: Amplifying reference gene primers gave estimates of nucleated cell counts. Sequencing was performed with immunoSEQ multiplex PCR; in TCRdb, only in-frame clones are kept and a portion is missing. The V and J calls and clone size come from that table; D and trimming were worked out from the DNA. Of some 130,000 clones listed, around 88% are singletons. This clone was observed a few times. The germline V gene encodes CDR1 KGHSH and CDR2 LQKENI. This CDR3 contains 14 residues. Trimming stripped 2 bases from V and 3 bases from J, with 10 bases between. The specimen was peripheral blood. The chain uses TRBV18 and TRBJ1-1, with a possible D match to TRBD1 (6 bases). The TCR comes from a middle-aged man with acute or convalescent COVID-19. Written as DNA, the CDR3 is TGTGCCAGCTCACCAGGGACAAGGGACACTGAAGCTTTCTTT. Amino acids: CASSPGTRDTEAFF.